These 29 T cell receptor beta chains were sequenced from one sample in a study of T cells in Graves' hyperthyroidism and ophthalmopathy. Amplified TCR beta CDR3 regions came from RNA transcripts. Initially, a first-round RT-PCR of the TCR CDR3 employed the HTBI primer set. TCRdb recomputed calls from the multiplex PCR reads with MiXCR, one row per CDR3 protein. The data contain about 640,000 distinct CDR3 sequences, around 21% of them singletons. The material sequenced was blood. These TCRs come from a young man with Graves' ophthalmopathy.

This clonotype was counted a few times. The CDR3 region is CASSLTPTGGNYGYTF. CDR3 in DNA: TGTGCCAGCAGTTTAACCCCAACAGGGGGCAACTATGGCTACACCTTC. The V call is TRBV28, the J call TRBJ1-2, with 9 bases identical to TRBD1. Looked up from germline, CDR1 is MDHEN and CDR2 is SYDVKM. This CDR3 has 16 amino acids. After removal of 2 bases from V and 2 bases from J, the junction contained 6 bases not matched to a gene.

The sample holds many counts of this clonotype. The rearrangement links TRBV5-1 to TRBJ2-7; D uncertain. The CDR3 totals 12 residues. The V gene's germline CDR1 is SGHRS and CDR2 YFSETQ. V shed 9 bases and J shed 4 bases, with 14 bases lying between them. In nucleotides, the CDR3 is TGCGCCACCAGTCCGGACGGATACGAGCAGTACTTC. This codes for CATSPDGYEQYF.

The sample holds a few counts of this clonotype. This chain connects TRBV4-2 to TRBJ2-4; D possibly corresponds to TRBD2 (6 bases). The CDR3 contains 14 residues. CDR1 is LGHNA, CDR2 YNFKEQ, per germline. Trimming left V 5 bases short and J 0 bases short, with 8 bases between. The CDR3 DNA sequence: TGTGCCAGCAGCGGGGACTCAGCCAAAAACATTCAGTACTTC. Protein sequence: CASSGDSAKNIQYF.

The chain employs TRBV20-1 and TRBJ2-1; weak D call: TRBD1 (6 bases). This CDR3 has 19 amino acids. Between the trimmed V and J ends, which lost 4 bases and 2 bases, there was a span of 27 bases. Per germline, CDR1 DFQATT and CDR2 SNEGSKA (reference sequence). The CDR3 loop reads CSAIRDTTDRRFPYNEQFF. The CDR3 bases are TGCAGTGCTATCCGGGACACGACCGATCGGAGATTTCCCTACAATGAGCAGTTCTTC.

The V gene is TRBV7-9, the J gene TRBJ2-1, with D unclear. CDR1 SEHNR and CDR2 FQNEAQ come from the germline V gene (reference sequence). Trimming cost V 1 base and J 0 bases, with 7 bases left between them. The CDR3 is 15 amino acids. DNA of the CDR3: TGTGCCAGCAGCTTAGTCAGTCTCTCCTACAATGAGCAGTTCTTC. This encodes CASSLVSLSYNEQFF.

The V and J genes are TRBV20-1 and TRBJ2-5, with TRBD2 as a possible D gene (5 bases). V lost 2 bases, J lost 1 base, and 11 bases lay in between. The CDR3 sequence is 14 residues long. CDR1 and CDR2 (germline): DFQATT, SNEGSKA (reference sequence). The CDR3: CSARPGEPQETQYF. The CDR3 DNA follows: TGCAGTGCTAGACCCGGGGAACCCCAAGAGACCCAGTACTTC.

CDR3 sequence: CASSAIAGEADTQYF. CDR3 nucleotides: TGTGCCAGCAGCGCCATAGCGGGAGAGGCAGATACGCAGTATTTT. V is TRBV9 and J is TRBJ2-3; 9 positions match TRBD2. Trimming took 3 bases from V and 4 from J; bases not matched to a gene: 6. The CDR3 extends over 15 amino acids. CDR1 SGDLS and CDR2 YYNGEE come from the germline V gene.

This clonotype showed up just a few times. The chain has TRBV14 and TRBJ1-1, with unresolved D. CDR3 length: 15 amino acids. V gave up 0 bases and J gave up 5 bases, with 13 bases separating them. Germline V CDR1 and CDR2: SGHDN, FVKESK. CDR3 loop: CASSQDRTPVTEAFF. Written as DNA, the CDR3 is TGTGCCAGCAGCCAAGATCGAACACCCGTTACTGAAGCTTTCTTT.

The CDR3 loop is CASSRGTHEQYF. For the CDR3, the DNA is TGTGCCAGCAGCCGCGGGACTCACGAGCAGTACTTC. This rearrangement joins TRBV7-9 to TRBJ2-7, with D perhaps TRBD2 (6 bases). V lost 5 bases and J lost 5, with 10 bases in between. This CDR3 has 12 amino acids. Germline V gene data show CDR1 as SEHNR and CDR2 as FQNEAQ (reference sequence).

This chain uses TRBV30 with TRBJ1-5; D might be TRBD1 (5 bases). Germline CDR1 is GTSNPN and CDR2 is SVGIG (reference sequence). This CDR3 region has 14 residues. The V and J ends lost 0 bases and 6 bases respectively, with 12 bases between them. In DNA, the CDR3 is TGTGCCTGGAGTGTACGGGGGGGAGGTCAGCCCCAGCATTTT. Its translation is CAWSVRGGGQPQHF.

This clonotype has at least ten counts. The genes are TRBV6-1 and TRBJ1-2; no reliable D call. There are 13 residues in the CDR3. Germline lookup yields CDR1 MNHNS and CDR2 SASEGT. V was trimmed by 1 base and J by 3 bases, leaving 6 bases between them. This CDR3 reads CASSEDSYYGYTF. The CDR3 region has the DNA TGTGCCAGCAGTGAAGATAGTTACTATGGCTACACCTTC.

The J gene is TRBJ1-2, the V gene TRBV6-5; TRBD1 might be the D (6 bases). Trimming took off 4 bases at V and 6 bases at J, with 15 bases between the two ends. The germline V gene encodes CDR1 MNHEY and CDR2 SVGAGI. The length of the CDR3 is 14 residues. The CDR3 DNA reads TGTGCCAGCAGTTTGCTCAGGGGAGACCATGGCTACACCTTC. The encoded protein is CASSLLRGDHGYTF.

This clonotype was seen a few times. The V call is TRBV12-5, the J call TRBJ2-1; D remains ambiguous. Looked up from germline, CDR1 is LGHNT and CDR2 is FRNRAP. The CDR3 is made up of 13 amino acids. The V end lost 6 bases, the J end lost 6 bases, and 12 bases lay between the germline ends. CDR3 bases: TGTGCTAGTGGGAAAGGATTTTCCAATGAGCAGTTCTTC. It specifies CASGKGFSNEQFF.

The CDR3 loop is CSGEGVETQYF. The DNA for the CDR3 is TGCAGCGGCGAAGGGGTCGAGACCCAGTACTTC. V and J are TRBV29-1 and TRBJ2-5; tentatively, D is TRBD1 (5 bases). V was shortened by 7 bases and J by 5 bases, with 11 bases between the two germline ends. This CDR3 comprises 11 residues. Germline CDR1 reads SQVTM; CDR2 reads ANQGSEA.

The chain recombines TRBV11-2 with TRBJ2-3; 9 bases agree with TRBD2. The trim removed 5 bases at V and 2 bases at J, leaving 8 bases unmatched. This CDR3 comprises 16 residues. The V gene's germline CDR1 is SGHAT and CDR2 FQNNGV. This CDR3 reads CASSPLAGLFTDTQYF. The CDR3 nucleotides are TGTGCCAGCAGCCCTCTAGCGGGGCTATTCACAGATACGCAGTATTTT.

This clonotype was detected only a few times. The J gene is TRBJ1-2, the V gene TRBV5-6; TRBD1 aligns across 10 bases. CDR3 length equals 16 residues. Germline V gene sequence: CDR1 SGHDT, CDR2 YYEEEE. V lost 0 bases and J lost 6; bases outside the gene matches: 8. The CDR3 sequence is CASSLGTGGYVDGYTF. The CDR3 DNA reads TGTGCCAGCAGCTTGGGGACAGGGGGGTATGTGGATGGCTACACCTTC. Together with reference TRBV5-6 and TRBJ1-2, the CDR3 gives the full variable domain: DAGVTQSPTHLIKTRGQQVTLRCSPKSGHDTVSWYQQALGQGPQFIFQYYEEEERQRGNFPDRFSGHQFPNYSSELNVNALLLGDSALYLCASSLGTGGYVDGYTFGSGTRLTVV.

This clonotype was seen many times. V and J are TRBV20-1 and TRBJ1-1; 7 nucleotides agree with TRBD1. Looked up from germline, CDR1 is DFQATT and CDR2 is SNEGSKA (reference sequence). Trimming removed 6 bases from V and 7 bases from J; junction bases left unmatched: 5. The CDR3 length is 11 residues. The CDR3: CSARGSGEAFF. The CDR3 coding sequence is TGCAGTGCCAGGGGGTCAGGTGAAGCTTTCTTT.

The DNA of the CDR3 is TGTGCCAGCAGCGTAGAGAGCGGGGGCTCCTACAATGAGCAGTTCTTC. It codes for CASSVESGGSYNEQFF. The chain couples TRBV9 to TRBJ2-1; 8 bases line up with TRBD2. Germline V lookup: CDR1 SGDLS, CDR2 YYNGEE. The V segment lost 0 bases and the J segment 0 bases; nucleotides outside the gene matches: 2. This CDR3 contains 16 residues.

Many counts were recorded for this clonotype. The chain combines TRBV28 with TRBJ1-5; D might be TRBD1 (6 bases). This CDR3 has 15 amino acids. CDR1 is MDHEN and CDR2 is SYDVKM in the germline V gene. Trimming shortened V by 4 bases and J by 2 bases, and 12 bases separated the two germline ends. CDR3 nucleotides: TGTGCCAGCAGTTCGACAGGAGGAGGCAATCAGCCCCAGCATTTT. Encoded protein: CASSSTGGGNQPQHF.

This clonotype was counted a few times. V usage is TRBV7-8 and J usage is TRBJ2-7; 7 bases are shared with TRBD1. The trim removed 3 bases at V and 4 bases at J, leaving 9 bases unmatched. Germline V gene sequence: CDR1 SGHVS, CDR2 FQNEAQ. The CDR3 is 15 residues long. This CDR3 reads CASSFQQGSPYEQYF. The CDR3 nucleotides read TGTGCCAGCAGCTTCCAACAGGGGTCTCCTTACGAGCAGTACTTC. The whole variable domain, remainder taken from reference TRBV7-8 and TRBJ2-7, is GAGVSQSPRYKVAKRGQDVALRCDPISGHVSLFWYQQALGQGPEFLTYFQNEAQLDKSGLPSDRFFAERPEGSVSTLKIQRTQQEDSAVYLCASSFQQGSPYEQYFGPGTRLTVT.

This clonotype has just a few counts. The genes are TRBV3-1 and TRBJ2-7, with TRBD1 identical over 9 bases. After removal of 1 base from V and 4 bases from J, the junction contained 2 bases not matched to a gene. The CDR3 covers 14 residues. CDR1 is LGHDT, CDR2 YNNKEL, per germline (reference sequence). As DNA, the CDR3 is TGTGCCAGCAGCCAAGGGACAGGGGAATACGAGCAGTACTTC. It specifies CASSQGTGEYEQYF.

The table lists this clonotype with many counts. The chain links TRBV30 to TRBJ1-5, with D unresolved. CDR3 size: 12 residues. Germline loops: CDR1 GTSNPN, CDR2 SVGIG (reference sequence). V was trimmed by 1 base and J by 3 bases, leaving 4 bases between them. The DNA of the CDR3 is TGTGCCTGGAGTGGGAACAATCAGCCCCAGCATTTT. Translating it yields CAWSGNNQPQHF.

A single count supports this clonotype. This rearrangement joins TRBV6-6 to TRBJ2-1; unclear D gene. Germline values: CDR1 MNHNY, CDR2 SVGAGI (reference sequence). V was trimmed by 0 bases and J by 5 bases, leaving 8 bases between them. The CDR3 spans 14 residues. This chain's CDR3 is CASSYSAYHNEQFF. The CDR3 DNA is TGTGCCAGCAGTTACTCGGCCTACCACAATGAGCAGTTCTTC.

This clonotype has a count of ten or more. CDR3 sequence: CASNPSGFSDTQYF. The CDR3 region has the DNA TGTGCCAGCAACCCTAGCGGGTTCTCAGATACGCAGTATTTT. V is TRBV2 and J is TRBJ2-3, with TRBD2 matching over 8 bases. Trimming at V came to 7 bases and at J to 4 bases, leaving 7 bases not matched to a gene. Per the germline V gene, CDR1 is SNHLY and CDR2 is FYNNEI. This CDR3 has 14 amino acids.

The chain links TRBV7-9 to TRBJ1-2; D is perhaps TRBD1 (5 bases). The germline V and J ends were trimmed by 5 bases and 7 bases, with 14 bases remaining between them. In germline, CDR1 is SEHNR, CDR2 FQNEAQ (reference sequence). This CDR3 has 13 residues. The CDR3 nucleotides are TGTGCCAGCAGCCTCATGGGGGGTGCTGGCTACACCTTC. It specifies CASSLMGGAGYTF.

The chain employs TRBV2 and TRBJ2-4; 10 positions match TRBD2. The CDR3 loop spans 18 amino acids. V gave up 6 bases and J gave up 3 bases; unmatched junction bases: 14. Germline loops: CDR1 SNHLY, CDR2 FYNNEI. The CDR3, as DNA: TGTGCCAGCAGCCATAGTTTGGAAACTAGCGGGATCAAAAACATTCAGTACTTC. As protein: CASSHSLETSGIKNIQYF.

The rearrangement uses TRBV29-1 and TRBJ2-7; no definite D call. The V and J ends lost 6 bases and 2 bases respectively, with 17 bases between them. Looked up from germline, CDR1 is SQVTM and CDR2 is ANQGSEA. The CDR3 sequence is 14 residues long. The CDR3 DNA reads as TGCAGCGTCGGGTTAATGCACGGTACCTACGAGCAGTACTTC. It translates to CSVGLMHGTYEQYF.

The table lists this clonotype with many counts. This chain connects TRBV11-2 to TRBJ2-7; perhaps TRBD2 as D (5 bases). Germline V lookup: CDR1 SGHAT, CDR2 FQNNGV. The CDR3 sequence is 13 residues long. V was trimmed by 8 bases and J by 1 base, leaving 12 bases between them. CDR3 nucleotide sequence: TGTGCCAGCCTCGGAGGACCTTCCTACGAGCAGTACTTC. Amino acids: CASLGGPSYEQYF.

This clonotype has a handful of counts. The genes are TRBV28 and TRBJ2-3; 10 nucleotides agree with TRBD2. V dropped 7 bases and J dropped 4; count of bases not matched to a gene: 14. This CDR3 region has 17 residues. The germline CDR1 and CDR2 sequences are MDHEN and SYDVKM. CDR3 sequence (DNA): TGTGCCAGCACCCTCCCCTCTAGCGGGAGTGGTGCAGATACGCAGTATTTT. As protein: CASTLPSSGSGADTQYF.